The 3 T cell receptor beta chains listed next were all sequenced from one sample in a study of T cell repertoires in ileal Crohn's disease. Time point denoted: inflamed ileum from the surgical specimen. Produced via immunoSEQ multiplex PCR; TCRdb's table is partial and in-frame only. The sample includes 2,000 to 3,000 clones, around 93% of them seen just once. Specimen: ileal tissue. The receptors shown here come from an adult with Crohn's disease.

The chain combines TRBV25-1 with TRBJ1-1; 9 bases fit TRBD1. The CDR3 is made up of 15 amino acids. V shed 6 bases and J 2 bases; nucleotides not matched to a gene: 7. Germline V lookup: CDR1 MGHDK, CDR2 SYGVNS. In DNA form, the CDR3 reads TGTGCCAGCAGGGATCCGGGACAGGGAAACACTGAAGCTTTCTTT. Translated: CASRDPGQGNTEAFF.

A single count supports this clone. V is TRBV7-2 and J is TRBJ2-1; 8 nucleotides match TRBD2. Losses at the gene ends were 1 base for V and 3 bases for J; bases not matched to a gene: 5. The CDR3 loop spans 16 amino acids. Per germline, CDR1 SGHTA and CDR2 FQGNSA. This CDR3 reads CASSLVGSGDYNEQFF. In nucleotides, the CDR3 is TGTGCCAGCAGCTTAGTTGGTAGCGGGGACTACAATGAGCAGTTCTTC.

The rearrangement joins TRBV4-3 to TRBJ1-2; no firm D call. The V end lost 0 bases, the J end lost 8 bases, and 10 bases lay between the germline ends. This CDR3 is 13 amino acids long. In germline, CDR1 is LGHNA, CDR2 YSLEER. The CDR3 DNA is TGCGCCAGCAGCCAAGATCGTTTCGGAGGCTACACCTTC. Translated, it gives CASSQDRFGGYTF.